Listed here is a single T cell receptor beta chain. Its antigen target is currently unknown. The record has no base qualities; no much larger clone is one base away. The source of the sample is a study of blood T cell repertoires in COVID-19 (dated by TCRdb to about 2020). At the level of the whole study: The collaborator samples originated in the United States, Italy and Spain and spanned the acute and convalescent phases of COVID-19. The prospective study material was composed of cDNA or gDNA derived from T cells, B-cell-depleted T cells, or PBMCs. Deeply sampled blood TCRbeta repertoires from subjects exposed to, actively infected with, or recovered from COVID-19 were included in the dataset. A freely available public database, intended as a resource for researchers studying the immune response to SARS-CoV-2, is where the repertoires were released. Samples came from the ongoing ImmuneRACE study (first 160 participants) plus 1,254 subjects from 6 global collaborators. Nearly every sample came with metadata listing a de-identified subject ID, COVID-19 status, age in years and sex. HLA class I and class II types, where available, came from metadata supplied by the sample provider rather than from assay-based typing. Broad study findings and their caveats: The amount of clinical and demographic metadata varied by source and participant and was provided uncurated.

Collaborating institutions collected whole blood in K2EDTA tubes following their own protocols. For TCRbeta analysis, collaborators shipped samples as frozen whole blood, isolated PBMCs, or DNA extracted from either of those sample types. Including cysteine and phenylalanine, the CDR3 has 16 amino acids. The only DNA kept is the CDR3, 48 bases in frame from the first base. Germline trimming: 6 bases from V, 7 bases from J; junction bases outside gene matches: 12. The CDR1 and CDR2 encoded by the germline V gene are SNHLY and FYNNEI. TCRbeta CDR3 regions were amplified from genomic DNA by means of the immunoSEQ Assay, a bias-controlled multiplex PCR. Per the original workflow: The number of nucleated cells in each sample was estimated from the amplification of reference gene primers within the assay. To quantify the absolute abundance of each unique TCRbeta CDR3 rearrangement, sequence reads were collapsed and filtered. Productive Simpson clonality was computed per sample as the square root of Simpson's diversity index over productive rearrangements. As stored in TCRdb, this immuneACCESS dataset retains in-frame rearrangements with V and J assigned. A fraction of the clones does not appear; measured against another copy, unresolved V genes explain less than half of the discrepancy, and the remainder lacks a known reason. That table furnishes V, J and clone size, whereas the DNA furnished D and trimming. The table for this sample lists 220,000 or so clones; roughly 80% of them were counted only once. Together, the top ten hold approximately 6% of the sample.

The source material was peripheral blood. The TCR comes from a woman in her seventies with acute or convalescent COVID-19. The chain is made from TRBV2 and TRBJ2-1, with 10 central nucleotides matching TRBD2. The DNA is TGTGCCAGCAGCCGACTAGCGGGTGGAGGCCCTAATGAGCAGTTCTTC. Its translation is CASSRLAGGGPNEQFF.